A selection of T cell receptor beta chains follows, all from one sample in a study of blood T cells in healthy people across ages. Using its own MiXCR run on the 5' RACE reads, TCRdb lists one record per CDR3 protein. Here the sample spans 920,000 or so distinct CDR3 sequences, under 55% being singletons. Source material: blood. Receptors were obtained from a woman aged 60-75 years in good health. Each CDR3 is given with its conserved first and last residue. A D gene is named only where the DNA matches it firmly. Some rows mark clone size as missing; the rest say once, few, many or name a class of expanded clone.

D gene: -
clone size: -
V gene: TRBV29-1
J gene: TRBJ1-2
CDR3 DNA: TGCAGCGTTCGACAGGATGGCTACACCTTC
CDR3 protein: CSVRQDGYTF

D gene: -
clone size: -
V gene: TRBV2
J gene: TRBJ2-5
CDR3 DNA: TGTGCCAGCAGGGTTGGAGGAAAGGGGACCCAGTACTTC
CDR3 protein: CASRVGGKGTQYF

D gene: -
clone size: -
V gene: TRBV9
J gene: TRBJ2-2
CDR3 DNA: TGTGCCAGCAGCGTAGGGGTTAGCGCTTACACCGGGGAGCTGTTTTTT
CDR3 protein: CASSVGVSAYTGELFF

D gene: -
clone size: -
V gene: TRBV5-6
J gene: TRBJ2-7
CDR3 DNA: TGTGCCAGCAGCCGCGTGGCGGGACTCGAGCAGTACTTC
CDR3 protein: CASSRVAGLEQYF

D gene: -
clone size: many
V gene: TRBV10-3
J gene: TRBJ1-6
CDR3 DNA: TGTGCCATATCAAGGGCCAGGGCGGAAAATTCACCCCTCCACTTT
CDR3 protein: CAISRARAENSPLHF

D gene: -
clone size: few
V gene: TRBV20-1
J gene: TRBJ2-3
CDR3 DNA: TGCAGTGTCTCAAGGCGGGGAATGGGCACAGATACGCAGTATTTT
CDR3 protein: CSVSRRGMGTDTQYF

D gene: TRBD1
clone size: few
V gene: TRBV6-5
J gene: TRBJ2-7
CDR3 DNA: TGTGCCAGCAGGTTCTCGGACAGGGGGCTTTCCGAGCAGTACTTC
CDR3 protein: CASRFSDRGLSEQYF

D gene: TRBD2
clone size: few
V gene: TRBV12-3/TRBV12-4
J gene: TRBJ2-7
CDR3 DNA: TGTGCCAGCAGCCGGACTAGCGGGAGTCTCTACGAGCAGTACTTC
CDR3 protein: CASSRTSGSLYEQYF

D gene: -
clone size: few
V gene: TRBV12-3/TRBV12-4
J gene: TRBJ2-5
CDR3 DNA: TGTGCCAGCAGTTTAAGACAGGCCGGGGAGACCCAGTACTTC
CDR3 protein: CASSLRQAGETQYF

D gene: TRBD1
clone size: many
V gene: TRBV7-2
J gene: TRBJ1-6
CDR3 DNA: TGTGCCAGCAGCTCCGGGACAGGGTTCAATTCACCCCTCCACTTT
CDR3 protein: CASSSGTGFNSPLHF

D gene: -
clone size: -
V gene: TRBV6-4
J gene: TRBJ2-7
CDR3 DNA: TGTGCCAGCCTACCCCGGGTCTACAATTCCTCTCGGAGGGACGAGCAGTACTTC
CDR3 protein: CASLPRVYNSSRRDEQYF

D gene: -
clone size: -
V gene: TRBV27
J gene: TRBJ1-1
CDR3 DNA: TGTGCCAGCGGTTTAACCCCAGGGACCACTGAAGCTTTCTTT
CDR3 protein: CASGLTPGTTEAFF

D gene: -
clone size: once
V gene: TRBV6-2/TRBV6-3
J gene: TRBJ1-1
CDR3 DNA: TGTGCCAGCAGTTACTCGATGGGGGCGACTGAAGCTTTCTTT
CDR3 protein: CASSYSMGATEAFF

D gene: -
clone size: -
V gene: TRBV9
J gene: TRBJ1-2
CDR3 DNA: TGTGCCAGCAGCGTAGTCCCAGGGGAAGGCTACACCTTC
CDR3 protein: CASSVVPGEGYTF

D gene: -
clone size: once
V gene: TRBV7-9
J gene: TRBJ2-3
CDR3 DNA: TGTGCCAGCAGCTTGTACAGGGTTAGGGATACGCAGTATTTT
CDR3 protein: CASSLYRVRDTQYF

D gene: TRBD2
clone size: -
V gene: TRBV4-1
J gene: TRBJ2-3
CDR3 DNA: TGCGCCAGCAGCCCACAACTAGCGGGAGGGACTTCCACAGATACGCAGTATTTT
CDR3 protein: CASSPQLAGGTSTDTQYF

D gene: -
clone size: -
V gene: TRBV10-3
J gene: TRBJ1-4
CDR3 DNA: TGTGCCATCAGTGAGTCATGGGAAACTAATGAAAAACTGTTTTTT
CDR3 protein: CAISESWETNEKLFF

D gene: -
clone size: -
V gene: TRBV6-1
J gene: TRBJ2-7
CDR3 DNA: TGTGCCACCCATCTCCTACTCAGCTCCTACAATGAGCAGTACTTC
CDR3 protein: CATHLLLSSYNEQYF

D gene: -
clone size: few
V gene: TRBV6-6
J gene: TRBJ2-7
CDR3 DNA: TGTGCCAGCAGTTATGTTCGAGGGGGGGGTGAGCAGTACTTC
CDR3 protein: CASSYVRGGGEQYF

D gene: -
clone size: few
V gene: TRBV25-1
J gene: TRBJ2-5
CDR3 DNA: TGTGCCAGCAGTGAATACTCGCCCAGCGTACATCAAGAGACCCAGTACTTC
CDR3 protein: CASSEYSPSVHQETQYF

D gene: TRBD1
clone size: few
V gene: TRBV7-3
J gene: TRBJ2-6
CDR3 DNA: TGTGCCAATTCGGGACAGACCTCCTCTGGGGCCAACGTCCTGACTTTC
CDR3 protein: CANSGQTSSGANVLTF

D gene: -
clone size: -
V gene: TRBV6-5
J gene: TRBJ2-7
CDR3 DNA: TGTGCCAGCAGTTACTCGGGGGGACCGCGCGAGCAGTACTTC
CDR3 protein: CASSYSGGPREQYF

D gene: -
clone size: many
V gene: TRBV11-2
J gene: TRBJ2-7
CDR3 DNA: TGTGCCAGCAGCTTAGGATTCTCCTACGAGCAGTACTTC
CDR3 protein: CASSLGFSYEQYF

D gene: -
clone size: -
V gene: TRBV27
J gene: TRBJ1-6
CDR3 DNA: TGTGCCAGCAGTTTAGATGCCAGTTCACCCCTCCACTTT
CDR3 protein: CASSLDASSPLHF

D gene: -
clone size: few
V gene: TRBV29-1
J gene: TRBJ1-1
CDR3 DNA: TGCAGCGTGCCCTTGAGGGGGAGAGCTTTCTTT
CDR3 protein: CSVPLRGRAFF

D gene: -
clone size: few
V gene: TRBV2
J gene: TRBJ2-7
CDR3 DNA: TGTGCCAGCAGTCCAGCTTGGGCGGCCTCCTACGAGCAGTACTTC
CDR3 protein: CASSPAWAASYEQYF

D gene: -
clone size: -
V gene: TRBV20-1
J gene: TRBJ2-1
CDR3 DNA: TGCAGTGCTAGCGAGAGCGGCTTATACAATGAGCAGTTCTTC
CDR3 protein: CSASESGLYNEQFF